Below, 26 T cell receptor beta chains from the same sample are listed, as sequenced in a study of early T cells in non-severe SARS-CoV-2 infection. TCRdb itself ran the 5' RACE reads through MiXCR, one entry per CDR3 protein. The sample lists some 25,000 distinct CDR3 sequences, 4.3% seen once, with approximately 14% in the top ten. The sample consisted of whole blood. The receptors were sampled from an adult who was a healthcare worker with PCR-confirmed SARS-CoV-2 infection or an uninfected control (not recorded which).

This clonotype was picked up many times. The CDR3 sequence is CASSEVAGGYYEQYF. The DNA of the CDR3 is TGTGCCAGCAGTGAAGTGGCAGGGGGGTACTACGAGCAGTACTTC. This chain uses TRBV6-1 with TRBJ2-7; tentative D call: TRBD1 (7 bases). V was clipped by 1 base and J by 3 bases, with 13 bases between them. Germline CDR1 is MNHNS and CDR2 is SASEGT. The CDR3 extends over 15 amino acids.

As for this clonotype: The junction differs from germline at one of its ends, possibly a read error. The chain recombines TRBV30 with TRBJ2-1, with 8 positions matching TRBD2. Germline assignment: CDR1 GTSNPN and CDR2 SVGIG (reference sequence). The CDR3 covers 15 residues. This CDR3 reads CAWSVPGGGYNDQFF. CDR3 nucleotides: TGTGCCTGGAGTGTACCTGGCGGGGGGTACAATGACCAGTTCTTC.

The genes are TRBV19 and TRBJ2-4, with a possible D match to TRBD1 (6 bases). CDR3 size: 13 residues. CDR1 LNHDA and CDR2 SQIVND come from the germline V gene (reference sequence). The V end was cut by 9 bases, the J end by 2 bases, with 11 bases between. The CDR3 bases are TGTGCCAGCCCACAGGGTCCCAAAAACATTCAGTACTTC. Translation: CASPQGPKNIQYF. The full variable domain, its missing parts supplied by reference TRBV19 and TRBJ2-4, is DGGITQSPKYLFRKEGQNVTLSCEQNLNHDAMYWYRQDPGQGLRLIYYSQIVNDFQKGDIAEGYSVSREKKESFPLTVTSAQKNPTAFYLCASPQGPKNIQYFGAGTRLSVL.

The chain uses TRBV6-6 and TRBJ1-5; D possibly corresponds to TRBD1 (6 bases). The V gene's germline CDR1 is MNHNY and CDR2 SVGAGI (reference sequence). CDR3 length equals 12 residues. V lost 10 bases and J lost 4, with 11 bases in between. CDR3 loop: CATGRGNQPQHF. CDR3 nucleotide sequence: TGTGCCACAGGGAGGGGGAATCAGCCCCAGCATTTT.

This clonotype showed up many times. This chain uses TRBV25-1 with TRBJ2-4; TRBD2 aligns across 7 bases. The CDR3 is 16 residues long. The V gene's germline CDR1 is MGHDK and CDR2 SYGVNS. V was clipped by 4 bases and J by 2 bases; unmatched bases: 8. CDR3 DNA: TGTGCCAGCAGTGGGCTAGCGGAGGGGTCCAAAAACATTCAGTACTTC. It is translated as CASSGLAEGSKNIQYF. Drawing the rest from reference TRBV25-1 and TRBJ2-4, the complete variable domain is EADIYQTPRYLVIGTGKKITLECSQTMGHDKMYWYQQDPGMELHLIHYSYGVNSTEKGDLSSESTVSRIRTEHFPLTLESARPSHTSQYLCASSGLAEGSKNIQYFGAGTRLSVL.

This clonotype was seen at least ten times. The chain couples TRBV3-1 to TRBJ2-7, with D maybe TRBD2 (7 bases). Trimming removed 10 bases at V and 2 bases at J, with 12 bases between. The CDR3 covers 12 residues. The germline V gene has CDR1 LGHDT and CDR2 YNNKEL (reference sequence). CDR3 in DNA: TGTGCCACCGGGGGGCCGACCTACGAGCAGTACTTC. Translation gives CATGGPTYEQYF.

The chain has TRBV7-2 and TRBJ1-2; 7 nucleotides line up with TRBD1. The germline CDR1 and CDR2 sequences are SGHTA and FQGNSA. Losses at the gene ends were 3 bases for V and 2 bases for J; bases not matched to a gene: 3. This CDR3 has 14 amino acids. This chain's CDR3 is CASSFRDRNYGYTF. CDR3 sequence (DNA): TGTGCCAGCAGCTTCCGGGACAGAAACTATGGCTACACCTTC.

This clonotype has at least ten counts. The chain carries TRBV12-2 and TRBJ1-2; the table calls TRBD1, which could not be checked here. TRBV12-2 is deemed a pseudogene. This CDR3 region has 14 residues. The CDR3 DNA is TGTGCAAGTCGATTCACACAGGGGGCATTGGGCTACACCTTC. Its translation is CASRFTQGALGYTF.

This clonotype has a count of ten or more. The rearrangement links TRBV4-1 to TRBJ2-1; D call uncertain. The CDR3 has 13 amino acids. V lost 3 bases to trimming and J lost 9 bases, with 12 bases between them. Germline CDR1 and CDR2: MGHRA and YSYEKL. CDR3 coding DNA: TGCGCCAGCAGCCAGAAGGTGTGGTTTGAGCAGTTCTTC. As protein: CASSQKVWFEQFF.

Many counts were recorded for this clonotype. V usage is TRBV27 and J usage is TRBJ1-2; D may be TRBD1 (6 bases). The germline CDR1 and CDR2 sequences are MNHEY and SMNVEV (reference sequence). V was pared by 5 bases and J by 7 bases, with 29 bases between. CDR3 length equals 18 residues. In DNA form, the CDR3 reads TGTGCCAGCAGTACCCCAGACAGGCCACTCCTTCCTTCGGGTGGCTACACCTTC. Protein product: CASSTPDRPLLPSGGYTF.

This clonotype was counted many times. This sequence joins TRBV5-6 and TRBJ1-1, with D possibly matching TRBD1 (5 bases). This CDR3 contains 13 residues. Trimming stripped 2 bases from V and 2 bases from J, with 7 bases between. Germline-derived CDR1 and CDR2 are SGHDT and YYEEEE. The CDR3 loop reads CASSLGANTEAFF. The CDR3, as DNA: TGTGCCAGCAGCTTAGGGGCAAACACTGAAGCTTTCTTT.

This clonotype was recorded at least ten times. V is TRBV21-1 and J is TRBJ2-1; no check of the table's D call, TRBD2, against the DNA was made. TRBV21-1 is tagged as a pseudogene. CDR3 length: 20 amino acids. CDR3 protein: CASHLPSPGLAGKEYNEQFF. Here the CDR3 DNA reads TGTGCCAGCCATCTTCCTTCCCCGGGACTAGCGGGAAAAGAGTACAATGAGCAGTTCTTC.

This clonotype has a count of ten or more. The chain carries TRBV6-2 or TRBV6-3 and TRBJ2-7, with D possibly matching TRBD1 (5 bases). Germline lookup yields CDR1 MNHEY and CDR2 SVGEGT. Trimming shortened V by 6 bases and J by 6 bases, and 9 bases separated the two germline ends. The CDR3 sequence is 11 residues long. DNA of the CDR3: TGTGCCAGCAGGGACACTCGCGAGCAGTACTTC. Protein sequence: CASRDTREQYF.

About this clonotype: One end of the junction varies from germline; a read error may be responsible. The V and J genes are TRBV3-1 and TRBJ2-7; 7 bases fit TRBD1. Germline V gene data show CDR1 as LGHDT and CDR2 as YNNKEL (reference sequence). The length of the CDR3 is 15 residues. The CDR3 DNA reads as TGTGCCAACAGCCAAGATCCAGGGGGCTCCTACGAGCAGTACTTC. Translating it yields CANSQDPGGSYEQYF.

This clonotype was counted at least ten times. V and J are TRBV28 and TRBJ1-5; maybe TRBD1 (5 bases). This CDR3 region has 14 residues. Germline assignment: CDR1 MDHEN and CDR2 SYDVKM. Trimming took 7 bases from V and 7 from J, leaving 17 bases between them. In nucleotides, the CDR3 is TGTGCCAGCAAGTCCCCCGGCCAGGGACAGCCCCAGCATTTT. This codes for CASKSPGQGQPQHF.

This clonotype was counted many times. The gene calls are TRBV4-1 and TRBJ2-5; either TRBD1 or TRBD2 may fit D (5 bases each). The germline V gene encodes CDR1 MGHRA and CDR2 YSYEKL. Deletions cut 3 bases from V and 5 bases from J, with 19 bases between. The CDR3 runs to 16 residues. For the CDR3, the DNA is TGCGCCAGCAGCCACCCGTTTGGGGCGGGCGGCGAGACCCAGTACTTC. This codes for CASSHPFGAGGETQYF.

This clonotype was detected many times. V and J are TRBV4-3 and TRBJ2-7; a possible D gene is TRBD1 (6 bases). There are 14 residues in the CDR3. With 2 bases removed from V and 1 base from J, the gap between germline ends came to 9 bases. Germline CDR1 LGHNA, CDR2 YSLEER. The CDR3 region is CASSQITGSYEQYF. The CDR3 DNA is TGCGCCAGCAGCCAAATCACAGGGTCCTACGAGCAGTACTTC.

The chain carries TRBV5-4 and TRBJ2-2; 7 bases are a match to TRBD2. J gave up 2 bases and V 6 bases, and 7 bases lay outside the gene matches. This CDR3 is built from 15 residues. CDR1 and CDR2 (germline): SGHNT, YYREEE (reference sequence). This CDR3 is CASTPGLQNTGELFF. As DNA, the CDR3 is TGTGCCAGCACCCCGGGACTACAAAACACCGGGGAGCTGTTTTTT.

This clonotype was counted ten times or more. This rearrangement joins TRBV5-1 to TRBJ2-1; possibly TRBD1 for D (6 bases). The germline gives CDR1 SGHRS, CDR2 YFSETQ. With 4 bases removed from V and 6 bases from J, the gap between germline ends came to 20 bases. The CDR3 extends over 16 amino acids. This CDR3 reads CASSPRQVGSANEQFF. CDR3 DNA: TGCGCCAGCAGCCCCAGACAGGTTGGATCTGCCAATGAGCAGTTCTTC.

This clonotype was seen many times. The rearrangement joins TRBV2 to TRBJ2-1; D unresolved. CDR1 and CDR2 (germline): SNHLY, FYNNEI. V gave up 2 bases and J gave up 8 bases, with 7 bases separating them. CDR3 length: 12 amino acids. CDR3 nucleotide sequence: TGTGCCAGCAGTGAATTGGTAGATGAGCAGTTCTTC. Translating gives CASSELVDEQFF.

This clonotype was observed at least ten times. One junction end disagrees with the germline gene, perhaps due to a read error. This chain connects TRBV7-2 to TRBJ1-2; D is uncertain. Germline CDR1 reads SGHTA; CDR2 reads FQGNSA. This CDR3 has 13 residues. The CDR3 DNA is TGTGCCAGTAGCTTAGGGTTGCTGGCTAGCTACACCTTC. Its translation: CASSLGLLASYTF.

The chain joins TRBV7-2 to TRBJ2-1, with 9 bases lining up with TRBD2. With V trimmed by 1 base and J by 5 bases, 6 bases remained unmatched. The germline V gene encodes CDR1 SGHTA and CDR2 FQGNSA. This CDR3 has 16 amino acids. The CDR3 loop is CASSLGSGRIHNEQFF. The CDR3 region has the DNA TGTGCCAGCAGCTTAGGAAGCGGGAGGATCCACAATGAGCAGTTCTTC.

The chain joins TRBV18 to TRBJ2-4; the D is unclear. Looked up from germline, CDR1 is KGHSH and CDR2 is LQKENI. CDR3 length: 15 amino acids. V gave up 1 base and J gave up 0 bases, with 7 bases separating them. The chain's CDR3 is CASSPLIVAKNIQYF. CDR3 DNA: TGTGCCAGCTCACCACTCATAGTAGCCAAAAACATTCAGTACTTC.

This clonotype was detected many times. The chain combines TRBV10-3 with TRBJ1-2, with D unclear. Trimming removed 8 bases from V and 0 bases from J, with 13 bases in between. The CDR3 extends over 14 amino acids. CDR1 is ENHRY, CDR2 SYGVKD, per germline. This CDR3 reads CAIQSRDTNYGYTF. The DNA of the CDR3 is TGTGCCATCCAGTCACGCGACACTAACTATGGCTACACCTTC.

This clonotype was found many times. This chain connects TRBV6-4 to TRBJ2-1; 12 bases are a match to TRBD2. The CDR3 is made up of 16 amino acids. Trimming took 3 bases from V and 8 from J; bases not matched to a gene: 8. Germline CDR1 and CDR2: MRHNA and SNTAGT. The CDR3 nucleotides are TGTGCCAGCAGTGAAGCCGGGACTAGCGGGTGGCATGAGCAGTTCTTC. The encoded protein is CASSEAGTSGWHEQFF.

The table lists this clonotype with many counts. The chain employs TRBV29-1 and TRBJ2-1; D not certain. This CDR3 has 14 residues. Germline-derived CDR1 and CDR2 are SQVTM and ANQGSEA. Trimming took 3 bases from V and 4 from J, leaving 13 bases between them. CDR3 region: CSVDAPPVYNEQFF. The CDR3 DNA reads TGCAGCGTTGATGCCCCCCCTGTGTACAATGAGCAGTTCTTC.